Listed below are T cell receptor beta chains from one sample, sequenced in a study of molecular identifiers for immune sequencing clone quantification. TCRdb independently ran MiXCR on the PCR reads; one entry per CDR3 protein. This repertoire shows about 630,000 distinct CDR3 sequences, less than 30% found once; its top ten account for about 0.84%. Sample: naive CD8+ T cells from blood, with Jurkat cell RNA spiked in. The receptors originated from a human donor in good health. Some libraries in this study had Jurkat cell RNA spiked in. Each CDR3 is given with its conserved first and last residue. D genes are given only for firm matches. Not all rows give a size; the values are once, few, many and, for expanded clones, a class.

d_gene,j_gene,v_gene,abundance,CDR3aa,CDR3nt
.,TRBJ1-1,TRBV4-1,many,CASSQLPQGSEAFF,TGCGCCAGCAGCCAATTACCGCAGGGTTCTGAAGCTTTCTTT
TRBD1,TRBJ1-4,TRBV7-9,many,CASSPPRGETNEKLFF,TGTGCCAGCAGCCCCCCCAGGGGGGAAACTAATGAAAAACTGTTTTTT
.,TRBJ2-1,TRBV29-1,.,CSATGRRDNEQFF,TGCAGCGCTACCGGGAGAAGAGACAATGAGCAGTTCTTC
TRBD2,TRBJ2-7,TRBV28,.,CASSLIGRGLADSYEQYF,TGTGCCAGCAGTTTAATCGGCCGGGGACTAGCCGACTCCTACGAGCAGTACTTC
TRBD1,TRBJ2-7,TRBV12-3/TRBV12-4,.,CASRTGTGGEEQYF,TGTGCCAGCAGAACCGGGACAGGGGGCGAGGAGCAGTACTTC
TRBD1,TRBJ2-1,TRBV7-9,.,CASSYPGQGNEQFF,TGTGCCAGCAGCTACCCGGGACAGGGGAATGAGCAGTTCTTC
.,TRBJ2-3,TRBV5-6,many,CASKGAASGDTQYF,TGTGCCAGCAAAGGGGCAGCGTCTGGGGATACGCAGTATTTT
TRBD1,TRBJ2-1,TRBV4-3,.,CASSQGTGAVVNEQFF,TGCGCCAGCAGCCAAGGGACAGGGGCGGTAGTGAATGAGCAGTTCTTC
TRBD2,TRBJ2-2,TRBV7-9,many,CASSSTSGTLAKNTGELFF,TGTGCCAGCAGCTCGACTAGCGGGACCCTAGCCAAGAACACCGGGGAGCTGTTTTTT
.,TRBJ2-6,TRBV20-1,many,CSVARVSSGANVLTF,TGCAGTGTAGCCAGGGTCAGCTCTGGGGCCAACGTCCTGACTTTC
TRBD2,TRBJ2-1,TRBV6-1,.,CASSGRAGPEQFF,TGTGCCAGCAGTGGCAGAGCGGGACCGGAGCAGTTCTTC
.,TRBJ2-2,TRBV27,.,CASTGFMTANMELFF,TGTGCCAGCACCGGATTTATGACTGCTAATATGGAGCTGTTTTTT
.,TRBJ2-2,TRBV28,many,CASTELRQPNTGELFF,TGTGCCAGCACCGAGCTCAGACAGCCGAACACCGGGGAGCTGTTTTTT
.,TRBJ1-6,TRBV4-3,.,CASSQDPADSPLHF,TGCGCCAGCAGCCAAGATCCGGCGGATTCACCCCTCCACTTT
TRBD1,TRBJ2-7,TRBV13,.,CASSLGTGVGQYF,TGTGCCAGCAGCTTAGGAACAGGGGTCGGGCAGTACTTC
TRBD1,TRBJ2-7,TRBV7-9,few,CASSPGGLTYEQYF,TGTGCCAGCAGTCCAGGGGGCCTAACCTACGAGCAGTACTTC
.,TRBJ2-7,TRBV19,.,CASSNRDSRSYEQYF,TGTGCCAGTAGTAACCGGGACTCCAGGTCCTACGAGCAGTACTTC
.,TRBJ2-2,TRBV7-6,many,CASSLLAENTGELFF,TGTGCCAGCAGCTTATTAGCGGAGAACACCGGGGAGCTGTTTTTT
.,TRBJ1-5,TRBV7-3,many,CASSLGGDNQPQHF,TGTGCCAGCAGCTTAGGCGGGGATAATCAGCCCCAGCATTTT
.,TRBJ1-5,TRBV19,few,CASSIYRGRESNQPQHF,TGTGCCAGTAGTATATACCGGGGGCGGGAAAGCAATCAGCCCCAGCATTTT
TRBD1,TRBJ1-6,TRBV19,few,CASGQDANNSPLHF,TGTGCCAGTGGACAGGACGCGAATAATTCACCCCTCCACTTT
.,TRBJ2-1,TRBV25-1,few,CASSDVRSSYNEQFF,TGTGCCAGCAGTGACGTCCGAAGCTCCTACAATGAGCAGTTCTTC
.,TRBJ2-7,TRBV12-3/TRBV12-4,.,CASPGFEQYF,TGTGCCTCCCCCGGGTTCGAGCAGTACTTC
.,TRBJ1-1,TRBV6-2/TRBV6-3,few,CASSYLTAGMNTEAFF,TGTGCCAGCAGTTACTTGACAGCAGGTATGAACACTGAAGCTTTCTTT
TRBD1,TRBJ2-7,TRBV5-1,once,CASSSKTGGFYEQNF,TGCGCCAGCAGCTCGAAGACAGGGGGCTTTTACGAGCAGAACTTC
.,TRBJ2-7,TRBV7-9,many,CASNRGGLSSYEQYF,TGTGCCAGCAACCGAGGCGGACTGAGCTCCTACGAGCAGTACTTC
.,TRBJ2-3,TRBV6-6,few,CASSLLLIPSTDTQYF,TGTGCCAGCAGCTTACTTTTAATCCCTAGCACAGATACGCAGTATTTT
.,TRBJ1-5,TRBV19,.,CASSWGLENQPQHF,TGTGCCAGTAGTTGGGGATTGGAAAATCAGCCCCAGCATTTT
.,TRBJ2-1,TRBV10-3,.,CAISELEGAYNEQFF,TGTGCCATCAGTGAGTTGGAGGGGGCCTACAATGAGCAGTTCTTC
TRBD1,TRBJ1-1,TRBV12-3/TRBV12-4,few,CASRRGGGITEAFF,TGTGCCAGCAGAAGAGGGGGCGGCATTACTGAAGCTTTCTTT
.,TRBJ2-6,TRBV9,.,CASSVWAVNSGANVLTF,TGTGCCAGCAGCGTATGGGCGGTAAACTCTGGGGCCAACGTCCTGACTTTC
.,TRBJ2-3,TRBV5-4,few,CASSNSWAEVQYF,TGTGCCAGCAGCAACAGCTGGGCGGAGGTGCAGTATTTT
.,TRBJ1-2,TRBV4-1,many,CASSQDPTVVGYTF,TGCGCCAGCAGCCAAGATCCGACAGTAGTCGGCTACACCTTC
.,TRBJ2-1,TRBV27,few,CASSQMDSGNEQFF,TGTGCCAGCAGTCAAATGGACAGCGGGAATGAGCAGTTCTTC
TRBD2,TRBJ2-7,TRBV20-1,few,CSARATSEYEQYF,TGCAGTGCTAGAGCAACTAGCGAATACGAGCAGTACTTC
TRBD1,TRBJ1-2,TRBV2,few,CASRPGQGAHGYTF,TGTGCCAGCAGGCCGGGACAGGGGGCGCATGGCTACACCTTC
TRBD1,TRBJ2-7,TRBV7-2,.,CASSSSGTDSSYEQYF,TGTGCCAGCAGCTCATCCGGGACAGACAGCTCCTACGAGCAGTACTTC